Presented here are 23 T cell receptor beta chains from one specimen sequenced in a study of CD8 T cells in ankylosing spondylitis. TCRdb analysed the 5' RACE reads with MiXCR anew, one entry per CDR3 protein. The sample holds about 540,000 distinct CDR3 sequences; 9.5% to 15% are singletons and the top ten take around 7%. Their antigens are not known. Notes on the study in general: In ankylosing spondylitis blood, a motif of roughly eight highly homologous TCR beta variants appeared characteristic.

Sequenced sample: blood, either unsorted or a sorted T cell fraction (not recorded which). The receptors here all came from a male donor with ankylosing spondylitis.

This clonotype was counted a few times. The CDR3 is CATSSGLLNEKLFF. Here the CDR3 DNA reads TGTGCCACCAGCAGCGGACTCCTAAATGAAAAACTGTTTTTT. The chain has TRBV15 and TRBJ1-4; D gene uncertain. The CDR3 consists of 14 residues. Trimming cost V 3 bases and J 5 bases, with 10 bases left between them. Germline V CDR1 and CDR2: LNHNV, YYDKDF (reference sequence). The complete variable domain, with remaining parts taken from reference TRBV15 and TRBJ1-4, reads DAMVIQNPRYQVTQFGKPVTLSCSQTLNHNVMYWYQQKSSQAPKLLFHYYDKDFNNEADTPDNFQSRRPNTSFCFLDIRSPGLGDTAMYLCATSSGLLNEKLFFGSGTQLSVL.

The V and J genes are TRBV7-8 and TRBJ2-2; D is perhaps TRBD1 (5 bases). This CDR3 comprises 15 residues. Trimming pared 1 base from V and 7 bases from J, leaving 13 bases between. The germline CDR1 and CDR2 sequences are SGHVS and FQNEAQ. CDR3 DNA: TGTGCCAGCAGCTTAGTGGGGCAGAGCTTCGGGGAGCTGTTTTTT. Translation: CASSLVGQSFGELFF.

This clonotype was seen only a few times. The chain employs TRBV20-1 and TRBJ1-1; D call uncertain. The CDR3 contains 13 residues. The V gene's germline CDR1 is DFQATT and CDR2 SNEGSKA (reference sequence). V shed 1 base and J shed 2 bases, with 8 bases lying between them. The CDR3 DNA is TGCAGTGCTAGAGTTGCCTCCAACACTGAAGCTTTCTTT. It translates to CSARVASNTEAFF.

In this sample, this clonotype turned up a few times. The chain couples TRBV12-3 or TRBV12-4 to TRBJ1-5; D is undetermined. V was trimmed by 8 bases and J by 2 bases, leaving 7 bases between them. The CDR3 runs to 12 residues. CDR3 nucleotides: TGTGCCAGCGGCCTAGGCAATCAGCCCCAGCATTTT. Encoded protein: CASGLGNQPQHF.

This clonotype came up a few times. V gene TRBV5-1 combines with J gene TRBJ1-3; D may be TRBD1 (5 bases). Looked up from germline, CDR1 is SGHRS and CDR2 is YFSETQ. The V end was cut by 3 bases, the J end by 1 base, with 17 bases between. The CDR3 is made up of 17 amino acids. The CDR3 nucleotides are TGCGCCAGCAGCTCTAATCCGGGACGGAATTCTGGAAACACCATATATTTT. Amino acids: CASSSNPGRNSGNTIYF. Variable domain in full (rest from reference TRBV5-1 and TRBJ1-3): KAGVTQTPRYLIKTRGQQVTLSCSPISGHRSVSWYQQTPGQGLQFLFEYFSETQRNKGNFPGRFSGRQFSNSRSEMNVSTLELGDSALYLCASSSNPGRNSGNTIYFGEGSWLTVV.

This chain joins TRBV20-1 and TRBJ1-5, with 9 bases aligning to TRBD1. The V and J ends lost 5 bases and 0 bases, in that order; junction bases with no gene match: 8. In germline, CDR1 is DFQATT, CDR2 SNEGSKA (reference sequence). This CDR3 is 16 amino acids long. DNA for the CDR3: TGCAGTGCTTTACAAAAACAGGGGGCTAGCAATCAGCCCCAGCATTTT. This gives the protein CSALQKQGASNQPQHF.

The V call is TRBV7-7, the J call TRBJ2-1; D remains ambiguous. Trimming left V 5 bases short and J 2 bases short, with 7 bases between. This CDR3 contains 13 residues. From germline, CDR1 is SSHAT and CDR2 FNYEAQ (reference sequence). The CDR3 DNA reads TGTGCCAGCAGCCCCTCAGCCTACAATGAGCAGTTCTTC. Amino acid sequence: CASSPSAYNEQFF. The variable domain in full, completed from reference TRBV7-7 and TRBJ2-1, reads GAGVSQSPRYKVTKRGQDVTLRCDPISSHATLYWYQQALGQGPEFLTYFNYEAQPDKSGLPSDRFSAERPEGSISTLTIQRTEQRDSAMYRCASSPSAYNEQFFGPGTRLTVL.

In its sample, this clonotype was seen a few times. The V and J genes are TRBV2 and TRBJ2-7, with unresolved D. CDR1 is SNHLY, CDR2 FYNNEI, per germline. Trimming shortened V by 5 bases and J by 2 bases, and 7 bases separated the two germline ends. The CDR3 runs to 12 residues. The DNA of the CDR3 is TGTGCCAGCAGTCTGACCGCCTACGAGCAGTACGTC. Protein sequence: CASSLTAYEQYV.

The V and J genes are TRBV20-1 and TRBJ2-1; 9 bases map to TRBD1. The CDR3 has 15 residues. Looked up from germline, CDR1 is DFQATT and CDR2 is SNEGSKA (reference sequence). The V and J ends lost 0 bases and 5 bases, in that order; junction bases with no gene match: 5. The CDR3 here is CSARDEQGADNEQFF. Written as DNA, the CDR3 is TGCAGTGCTAGAGATGAACAGGGGGCAGACAATGAGCAGTTCTTC.

This clonotype was detected only a few times. The chain links TRBV7-8 to TRBJ1-1; D might be TRBD1 (5 bases). The CDR3 spans 13 residues. Germline V gene lookup returns CDR1 SGHVS and CDR2 FQNEAQ. V lost 3 bases and J lost 3, with 8 bases in between. CDR3 sequence reads: CASSFDRYTEAFF. The CDR3 bases are TGTGCCAGCAGCTTCGACAGATACACTGAAGCTTTCTTT.

At least ten counts were recorded for this clonotype. The V and J genes are TRBV12-3 or TRBV12-4 and TRBJ2-7; 13 positions match TRBD2. V was clipped by 6 bases and J by 5 bases; unmatched bases: 4. CDR3 length: 14 amino acids. In DNA form, the CDR3 reads TGTGCCAGCAGGGGACTAGCGGGATTCAACGAGCAGTACTTC. Its protein is CASRGLAGFNEQYF.

This clonotype was observed many times. The chain couples TRBV20-1 to TRBJ1-1; TRBD1 aligns across 11 bases. CDR3 length equals 17 residues. The V and J ends lost 7 bases and 1 base, in that order; junction bases with no gene match: 14. Germline V CDR1 and CDR2: DFQATT, SNEGSKA (reference sequence). The CDR3, as DNA: TGCAGTGTCCTACCAGGGACAGGGGGGATTCGGAACACTGAAGCTTTCTTT. It encodes CSVLPGTGGIRNTEAFF.

In its sample, this clonotype was seen a few times. The chain links TRBV9 to TRBJ2-3; possibly TRBD1 for D (5 bases). V lost 0 bases to trimming and J lost 5 bases, with 13 bases between them. Germline V gene lookup returns CDR1 SGDLS and CDR2 YYNGEE. The CDR3 loop spans 15 amino acids. The CDR3 nucleotides are TGTGCCAGCAGCGTAGTCTATGGGGCAGGAGATACGCAGTATTTT. It yields the protein CASSVVYGAGDTQYF.

The table lists this clonotype with a few counts. The chain recombines TRBV12-3 or TRBV12-4 with TRBJ1-1; D not resolved. Trimming shortened V by 5 bases and J by 0 bases, and 13 bases separated the two germline ends. This CDR3 spans 15 amino acids. DNA of the CDR3: TGTGCCAGCAGTCTTTGGTCGGAGATGAACACTGAAGCTTTCTTT. Amino acid sequence: CASSLWSEMNTEAFF.

The genes are TRBV10-3 and TRBJ2-7; a possible D gene is TRBD1 (6 bases). Trimming took off 0 bases at V and 6 bases at J, with 9 bases between the two ends. From germline, CDR1 is ENHRY and CDR2 SYGVKD. The CDR3 covers 13 residues. The CDR3: CAISESLRGEQYF. The CDR3 DNA reads TGTGCCATCAGTGAGTCCCTCAGGGGCGAGCAGTACTTC.

The rearrangement joins TRBV6-1 to TRBJ2-7; 8 bases line up with TRBD1. CDR1 MNHNS and CDR2 SASEGT come from the germline V gene. This CDR3 spans 16 amino acids. The V segment lost 0 bases and the J segment 3 bases; nucleotides outside the gene matches: 7. The CDR3 nucleotides are TGTGCCAGCAGTGAAGCGCTCGGACAGGGAGGCTACGAGCAGTACTTC. It is translated as CASSEALGQGGYEQYF.

The rearrangement uses TRBV3-1 and TRBJ2-1; D uncertain. The CDR3 is 15 amino acids. Germline assignment: CDR1 LGHDT and CDR2 YNNKEL (reference sequence). Trimming left V 5 bases short and J 2 bases short, with 13 bases between. CDR3 DNA sequence: TGTGCCAGCAGCGAAAACACTGCTCCCTACAATGAGCAGTTCTTC. Translating gives CASSENTAPYNEQFF.

The chain combines TRBV7-9 with TRBJ1-1, with TRBD1 as a possible D gene (5 bases). The CDR3 has 12 residues. CDR1 and CDR2 from the germline V gene are SEHNR and FQNEAQ (reference sequence). V was trimmed by 8 bases and J by 5 bases, leaving 12 bases between them. The CDR3 bases are TGTGCCAGCGGCAGGGAAGGGACTGAAGCTTTCTTT. Its translation is CASGREGTEAFF.

This clonotype came up a few times. The rearrangement uses TRBV12-3 or TRBV12-4 and TRBJ2-1; 12 nucleotides line up with TRBD2. The length of the CDR3 is 19 residues. Losses at the gene ends were 2 bases for V and 0 bases for J; bases not matched to a gene: 8. This CDR3 is CASSLRGLAGSSSYNEQFF. Here the CDR3 DNA reads TGTGCCAGCAGTTTAAGAGGACTAGCGGGGTCCAGCTCCTACAATGAGCAGTTCTTC.

This clonotype was observed at least ten times. The chain is built from TRBV5-1 and TRBJ2-5; no firm D call. V lost 4 bases and J 5 bases, leaving 12 bases between the germline ends. This CDR3 contains 13 residues. Germline CDR1 SGHRS, CDR2 YFSETQ. CDR3 nucleotide sequence: TGCGCCAGCAGCACCGACAAGGCGGAGACCCAGTACTTC. Translating gives CASSTDKAETQYF.

The chain joins TRBV6-1 to TRBJ2-5; 10 bases agree with TRBD2. The CDR3 is made up of 15 amino acids. Germline trimming cut 7 bases from V and 6 bases from J; bases unmatched to any gene: 11. Germline CDR1 and CDR2: MNHNS and SASEGT. The CDR3 coding sequence is TGTGCCAGCACCGGCTCCCTAGCGGGAGTTAAGACCCAGTACTTC. This gives the protein CASTGSLAGVKTQYF.

In this sample, this clonotype turned up a few times. The chain recombines TRBV7-9 with TRBJ2-7; D is ambiguous. CDR3 length equals 14 residues. Germline CDR1 SEHNR, CDR2 FQNEAQ (reference sequence). V shed 3 bases and J shed 0 bases, with 9 bases lying between them. CDR3 bases: TGTGCCAGCAGCTTTATCCCCAACTCCTACGAGCAGTACGTC. Protein product: CASSFIPNSYEQYV.

This clonotype has only a few counts. The chain has TRBV5-6 and TRBJ2-1; tentatively, D is TRBD2 (6 bases). CDR3 size: 15 residues. The germline V and J ends were trimmed by 2 bases and 4 bases, with 13 bases remaining between them. The germline gives CDR1 SGHDT, CDR2 YYEEEE. The CDR3 protein is CASSFSSAPYNEQFF. The CDR3 DNA reads as TGTGCCAGCAGCTTCTCTAGCGCACCTTACAATGAGCAGTTCTTC.